The 10 T cell receptor beta chains below all came from one sample that was sequenced in a study of OX40 agonist ivuxolimab in advanced cancers. Assay used: immunoSEQ multiplex PCR; TCRdb lists only in-frame clones, some missing. The data hold 25,000 to 35,000 clones, with approximately 86% observed a single time. This specimen consisted of CD4+ or CD8+ T cells sorted from blood, obtained in a trial of the OX40 agonist ivuxolimab. The receptors were sampled from an adult with an advanced solid tumor such as melanoma, head and neck, liver or kidney cancer.

The rearrangement uses TRBV9 and TRBJ2-2; 10 positions agree with TRBD1. Trimming at V came to 4 bases and at J to 4 bases, leaving 10 bases not matched to a gene. CDR1 and CDR2 from the germline V gene are SGDLS and YYNGEE. This CDR3 spans 17 amino acids. The CDR3 loop reads CASSLGTGVHITGELFF. The DNA for the CDR3 is TGTGCCAGCAGCCTTGGGACAGGGGTTCATATCACCGGGGAGCTGTTTTTT. Looking up the rest from reference TRBV9 and TRBJ2-2 gives the full variable domain: DSGVTQTPKHLITATGQRVTLRCSPRSGDLSVYWYQQSLDQGLQFLIQYYNGEERAKGNILERFSAQQFPDLHSELNLSSLELGDSALYFCASSLGTGVHITGELFFGEGSRLTVL.

V and J are TRBV5-6 and TRBJ2-7; D is uncertain. Between the trimmed V and J ends, which lost 0 bases and 2 bases, there was a span of 9 bases. The CDR3 runs 14 residues. Germline CDR1 is SGHDT and CDR2 is YYEEEE. CDR3 protein: CASSLAGVTYEQYF. The CDR3 DNA reads as TGTGCCAGCAGCTTGGCCGGAGTAACCTACGAGCAGTACTTC.

In nucleotides, the CDR3 is TGTGCCAGCAGCCCAAGAGCGGGAGGGCTCGATACGCAGTATTTT. This translates into CASSPRAGGLDTQYF. The V gene is TRBV4-2, the J gene TRBJ2-3; 10 nucleotides line up with TRBD2. CDR1 is LGHNA, CDR2 YNFKEQ, per germline. V shed 4 bases and J 6 bases; nucleotides not matched to a gene: 7. There are 15 residues in the CDR3.

Points on this clone: One end of the junction fails to match germline, which may point to a read error. This rearrangement joins TRBV5-6 to TRBJ2-7; unclear D gene. The CDR3 spans 14 residues. The germline CDR1 and CDR2 sequences are SGHDT and YYEEEE. The CDR3 DNA follows: TGTGCCAGCAGCTTGGTGTCTAGATCCTCCGAGCAGTACTTC. It yields the protein CASSLVSRSSEQYF.

The gene calls are TRBV15 and TRBJ2-1; 8 bases line up with TRBD2. V shed 7 bases, J shed 5 bases, and the junction held 10 bases outside the gene matches. The CDR3 has 15 amino acids. CDR1 LNHNV and CDR2 YYDKDF come from the germline V gene (reference sequence). CDR3 in amino acids: CATTQGAGVHNEQFF. The CDR3 coding sequence is TGTGCCACCACCCAGGGAGCGGGAGTTCACAATGAGCAGTTCTTC.

This CDR3 is CASSKTPRVSGNTIYF. DNA of the CDR3: TGTGCCAGCAGCAAAACCCCCAGGGTGTCTGGAAACACCATATATTTT. The chain couples TRBV21-1 to TRBJ1-3; TRBD1, as called in the table, went unchecked against the DNA. TRBV21-1 is a documented pseudogene. There are 16 residues in the CDR3.

The chain employs TRBV7-8 and TRBJ2-7, with D unclear. Trimming took 5 bases from V and 3 from J, leaving 5 bases between them. Germline V gene lookup returns CDR1 SGHVS and CDR2 FQNEAQ. The CDR3 runs to 11 residues. This chain's CDR3 is CASSPHYEQYF. CDR3 DNA: TGTGCCAGCAGCCCCCACTACGAGCAGTACTTC.

This clone was seen a few times. This sequence joins TRBV5-6 and TRBJ1-1; D unresolved. Germline V CDR1 and CDR2: SGHDT, YYEEEE. Deletions cut 0 bases from V and 8 bases from J, with 11 bases between. The CDR3 loop spans 13 amino acids. DNA of the CDR3: TGTGCCAGCAGCTTGGGGACGGCCGGGGAAGCTTTCTTT. Amino acids: CASSLGTAGEAFF.

This chain uses TRBV7-8 with TRBJ1-1; D not resolved. Germline V gene lookup returns CDR1 SGHVS and CDR2 FQNEAQ. V lost 2 bases and J lost 1, with 8 bases in between. The length of the CDR3 is 14 residues. CDR3 DNA sequence: TGTGCCAGCAGCTTAAACGGGAAGAACACTGAAGCTTTCTTT. It is translated as CASSLNGKNTEAFF. Looking up the rest from reference TRBV7-8 and TRBJ1-1 gives the full variable domain: GAGVSQSPRYKVAKRGQDVALRCDPISGHVSLFWYQQALGQGPEFLTYFQNEAQLDKSGLPSDRFFAERPEGSVSTLKIQRTQQEDSAVYLCASSLNGKNTEAFFGQGTRLTVV.

The gene calls are TRBV5-1 and TRBJ2-5, with TRBD1 as a possible D gene (5 bases). The CDR3 totals 12 residues. The germline V and J ends were trimmed by 3 bases and 4 bases, with 7 bases remaining between them. CDR1 is SGHRS, CDR2 YFSETQ, per germline. CDR3 nucleotides: TGCGCCAGCAGCTGGGGCCGAGAGACCCAGTACTTC. Translated, it gives CASSWGRETQYF.